These T cell receptor beta chains were read from a single sample in a study of radiotherapy plus CTLA-4 blockade in lung cancer. Clones were sequenced by immunoSEQ multiplex PCR, and TCRdb holds only the in-frame ones, with some missing. The sample lists more than 100,000 clones; about nine tenths were seen once. The starting material was peripheral blood, obtained from a patient treated with radiotherapy plus ipilimumab. These TCRs come from a human donor with non-small cell lung cancer that progressed on radiotherapy plus ipilimumab. Each CDR3 is given with its conserved first and last residue. A D gene is named only where the DNA matches it firmly. Only part of the rows carry a size: once, few, many, or a class if the clone is expanded.

j_call	clone_size	v_call	d_call	cdr3_nt	cdr3_aa
TRBJ2-1	-	TRBV20-1	-	TGCAGTGCTAGGCTTTACAATGAGCAGTTCTTC	CSARLYNEQFF
TRBJ2-2	-	TRBV2	TRBD2	TGTGCCAGCAGTGCGACTAGCGGGAGTCGAACCGGGGAGCTGTTTTTT	CASSATSGSRTGELFF
TRBJ2-7	-	TRBV2	TRBD2	TGTGCCAGCAGGTGGACTAGCGGATACGAGCAGTACTTC	CASRWTSGYEQYF
TRBJ1-1	once	TRBV6-4	-	TGTGCCAGCAGTGACAGATGGAACACTGAAGCTTTCTTT	CASSDRWNTEAFF
TRBJ1-2	-	TRBV7-8	TRBD1	TGTGCCAGCAGCTTAGGCCCCCCCGGGACAGGGTCTGGTGGCTACACCTTC	CASSLGPPGTGSGGYTF
TRBJ1-1	-	TRBV20-1	-	TGCATGGCCGGACCCGAGGCTTTCTTT	CMAGPEAFF
TRBJ1-1	-	TRBV5-4	TRBD1	TGTGCCAGCAGCTTGGACCCACAGGGGTACACTGAAGCTTTCTTT	CASSLDPQGYTEAFF
TRBJ2-1	-	TRBV6-5	-	TGTGCCAGCAGTTACTCTGGAGGACCCGGGGGAAATGAGCAGTTCTTC	CASSYSGGPGGNEQFF
TRBJ2-3	-	TRBV19	TRBD2	TGTGCCAGTTGCCCCACTAGCGCTGTGGATACGCAGTATTTT	CASCPTSAVDTQYF
TRBJ2-2	-	TRBV7-6	-	TGTGCCAGCAGCTCTACAGGGACCCACACCGGGGAGCTGTTTTTT	CASSSTGTHTGELFF
TRBJ1-1	-	TRBV25-1	-	TGTGCCAGCAGTGGACAAGGACTCACGAACACTGAAGCTTTCTTT	CASSGQGLTNTEAFF
TRBJ1-1	once	TRBV18	-	TGTGCCAGCTCACCACAATGGGGGGTGAACACTGAAGCTTTCTTT	CASSPQWGVNTEAFF
TRBJ1-1	-	TRBV18	-	TGTGCCAGCTCACAAGACAGACTTAACACTGAAGCTTTCTTT	CASSQDRLNTEAFF
TRBJ2-3	-	TRBV4-1	-	TGCGCCAGCAGCCAGAACCTTGACGGCTATAGCACAGATACGCAGTATTTT	CASSQNLDGYSTDTQYF
TRBJ2-1	-	TRBV29-1	-	TGCAGCGTTGATGTTAGTGGGGGGCGTGAGCAGTTCTTC	CSVDVSGGREQFF
TRBJ1-2	-	TRBV23-1	-	TGCGCCAGCAGTCCCCCCCCGGGCAGGAAGGATGGCTACACCTTC	CASSPPPGRKDGYTF
TRBJ1-5	few	TRBV10-3	-	TGTGCCATCAGTACAGGGTTTGGCAATCAGCCCCAGCATTTT	CAISTGFGNQPQHF
TRBJ2-7	-	TRBV13	TRBD2	TGTGCCAGCAGACTAGCGGGAGGGCCCTACGAGCAGTACTTC	CASRLAGGPYEQYF
TRBJ1-1	-	TRBV6-1	-	TGTGCCAGCAGTGGCCAGGGGATGACTGAAGCTTTCTTT	CASSGQGMTEAFF
TRBJ1-5	-	TRBV30	-	TGTGCCTGGAGTGTACGGCGTACAAGCAATCAGCCCCAGCATTTT	CAWSVRRTSNQPQHF
TRBJ2-1	-	TRBV4-1	TRBD2	TGCGCCAGCAGCCAAGAAGGCCTAGCGGGATACAATGAGCAGTTCTTC	CASSQEGLAGYNEQFF
TRBJ1-1	-	TRBV5-1	TRBD1	TGCGCCAGCAATGAGGGGGCAGGGCTGAACACTGAAGCCTTCTTT	CASNEGAGLNTEAFF
TRBJ1-2	once	TRBV15	-	TGTGCCACCAGCGGCGGCGGGTATGGCTACACCTTC	CATSGGGYGYTF
TRBJ1-1	-	TRBV2	-	TGTGCCAGCGGCAAACAACCCCCCGGGGAAGCTTTCTTT	CASGKQPPGEAFF
TRBJ1-5	-	TRBV9	-	TGTGCCAGCAGCGTCCCCGGACAGCTCGACAATCAGCCCCAGCATTTT	CASSVPGQLDNQPQHF
TRBJ2-3	-	TRBV30	TRBD2	TGTGCCTGGAATATAGCGGGCTATCCCACAGATACGCAGTATTTT	CAWNIAGYPTDTQYF
TRBJ1-1	once	TRBV6-5	-	TGTGCCAGCAGCAAGGGGCCTGGTCTTGAAGCTTTCTTT	CASSKGPGLEAFF
TRBJ2-1	-	TRBV7-6	TRBD2	TGTGCCAGCAGCCAGGGACTAGCGGGCGGGGGGTATGAGCAGTTCTTC	CASSQGLAGGGYEQFF